This T cell receptor beta chain was observed in a study of blood T cell repertoires in COVID-19. Study background: T cells, B-cell-depleted T cells, or PBMCs provided the cDNA or gDNA that served as material.

CDR3 length: 16 residues. V gave up 4 bases and J gave up 0 bases, with 15 bases separating them. The germline CDR1 and CDR2 sequences are LGHDT and YNNKEL (reference sequence). Source study methods: Estimated nucleated cell counts came from reference gene primer amplification. Sequencing was performed with immunoSEQ multiplex PCR; in TCRdb, only in-frame clones are kept and a portion is missing. The DNA was the basis for D and trimming; V, J and clone size are from that table. The sample yields hundreds of thousands of clones, approximately 90% seen once. The receptor was isolated from a woman aged 25 to 39 who had recovered from COVID-19. The chain combines TRBV3-1 (or the pseudogene TRBV3-2) with TRBJ1-2, with D possibly TRBD1 on 6 matching bases. Source material: peripheral blood. Here the CDR3 reads CASSRIQGHSNYGYTF. CDR3 in DNA: TGTGCCAGCAGCCGGATTCAGGGACACTCTAACTATGGCTACACCTTC.